Sequencing of this TCR beta chain was carried out in a study of T cell responses to AZD1222 COVID-19 vaccine. Study in general: The study pooled second doses at about 4 or about 12 weeks.

General study results and limits: A mostly white British donor set with more females was recruited, and clonal diversity was possibly underestimated.

Details on this clone: Its antigen remains unknown.

This CDR3 has 16 residues. Germline V gene data show CDR1 as SGHTS and CDR2 as YDEGEE. V dropped 4 bases and J dropped 1; count of bases not matched to a gene: 5. Sequencing used immunoSEQ multiplex PCR; TCRdb keeps in-frame clones, though not all of them. The table shows some 130,000 clones, with over 65% occurring only once. This specimen consisted of peripheral blood, obtained on day 0 of AZD1222 vaccination. The chain uses TRBV5-8 and TRBJ1-5; the match to TRBD1 covers 10 bases. The origin of this receptor is an adult in good health. This CDR3 reads CASSMGQGLSNQPQHF. CDR3 DNA sequence: TGTGCCAGCAGCATGGGACAGGGGTTGAGCAATCAGCCCCAGCATTTT.